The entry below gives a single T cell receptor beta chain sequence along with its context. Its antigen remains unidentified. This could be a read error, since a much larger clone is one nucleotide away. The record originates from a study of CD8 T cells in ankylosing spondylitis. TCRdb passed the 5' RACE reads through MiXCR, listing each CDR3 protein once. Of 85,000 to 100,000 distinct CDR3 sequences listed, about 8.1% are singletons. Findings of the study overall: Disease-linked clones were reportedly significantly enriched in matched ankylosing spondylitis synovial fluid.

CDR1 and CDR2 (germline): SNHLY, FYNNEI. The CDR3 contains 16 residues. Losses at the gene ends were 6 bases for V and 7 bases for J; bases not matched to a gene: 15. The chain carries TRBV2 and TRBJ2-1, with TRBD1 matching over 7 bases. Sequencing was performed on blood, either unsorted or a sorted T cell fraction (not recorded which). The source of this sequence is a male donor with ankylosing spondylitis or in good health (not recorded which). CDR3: CASRTETGIVSNEQFF. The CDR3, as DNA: TGTGCCAGCAGGACCGAGACAGGGATTGTTAGTAATGAGCAGTTCTTC.